What follows are 19 T cell receptor beta chains derived from one specimen sequenced in a study of blood T cell repertoires in COVID-19. The method was immunoSEQ multiplex PCR; TCRdb's version includes in-frame clones alone and lacks a portion of them. The table has tens of thousands of clones, over 80% seen once. Sequencing was done on a sample of peripheral blood. These receptors were obtained from a man in his 70s with active COVID-19.

This chain joins TRBV30 and TRBJ2-5; either TRBD1 or TRBD2 may fit D (6 bases each). The germline V and J ends were trimmed by 5 bases and 2 bases, with 18 bases remaining between them. The germline gives CDR1 GTSNPN, CDR2 SVGIG (reference sequence). This CDR3 region has 15 residues. The CDR3 loop reads CAWGTGTGIQETQYF. CDR3 sequence (DNA): TGTGCCTGGGGGACTGGCACAGGGATACAAGAGACCCAGTACTTC.

The CDR3 DNA sequence: TGCGCCAGCAGCCAAGAAGGACAGCGTGGTGAGCAGTTCTTC. Protein product: CASSQEGQRGEQFF. The chain has TRBV4-3 and TRBJ2-1; D is perhaps TRBD1 (6 bases). The V gene's germline CDR1 is LGHNA and CDR2 YSLEER. The ends were cut back, 0 bases at V and 9 bases at J, with 12 bases in the middle. CDR3 size: 14 residues.

This clone was seen a single time. This chain uses TRBV4-1 with TRBJ2-6, with D perhaps TRBD2 (6 bases). The CDR3 totals 16 residues. CDR1 is MGHRA, CDR2 YSYEKL, per germline. V gave up 0 bases and J gave up 4 bases, with 10 bases separating them. CDR3 sequence reads: CASSQEEGSGANVLTF. CDR3 bases: TGCGCCAGCAGCCAAGAGGAGGGGTCAGGGGCCAACGTCCTGACTTTC.

This clone was found once. This sequence joins TRBV10-3 and TRBJ1-1; D call uncertain. This CDR3 is 14 amino acids long. Germline V gives CDR1 ENHRY, CDR2 SYGVKD. Trimming stripped 10 bases from V and 0 bases from J, with 15 bases between. CDR3 nucleotides: TGTGCCACCGCTGTGGGCGGGATGAACACTGAAGCTTTCTTT. Residues: CATAVGGMNTEAFF.

This CDR3 is CASSPQGAGANVLTF. CDR3 DNA: TGTGCCAGCAGTCCACAGGGGGCTGGGGCCAACGTCCTGACTTTC. The chain joins TRBV2 to TRBJ2-6; 8 nucleotides line up with TRBD1. The germline CDR1 and CDR2 sequences are SNHLY and FYNNEI. V gave up 5 bases and J gave up 2 bases; unmatched junction bases: 2. The CDR3 is made up of 15 amino acids.

The rearrangement joins TRBV27 to TRBJ1-6; 7 bases are a match to TRBD1. CDR1 is MNHEY and CDR2 is SMNVEV in the germline V gene (reference sequence). The ends lost 0 bases at V and 0 bases at J; junction bases unmatched: 8. This CDR3 comprises 19 residues. CDR3 sequence: CASSLSARTGSSYNSPLHF. CDR3 coding DNA: TGTGCCAGCAGTTTATCGGCGAGGACAGGTAGCTCCTATAATTCACCCCTCCACTTT.

The chain joins TRBV19 to TRBJ2-2; the D is unclear. This CDR3 region has 14 residues. The germline V gene has CDR1 LNHDA and CDR2 SQIVND (reference sequence). V was cut by 5 bases and J by 5 bases, with 12 bases left in between. The CDR3 nucleotides are TGTGCCAGTAGTTTAGGGCCGCCAACCGGGGAGCTGTTTTTT. Encoded protein: CASSLGPPTGELFF.

The chain couples TRBV19 to TRBJ1-2, with 8 bases that match TRBD1. This CDR3 is built from 13 residues. The V segment lost 3 bases and the J segment 8 bases; nucleotides outside the gene matches: 5. Germline CDR1 and CDR2: LNHDA and SQIVND (reference sequence). CDR3 sequence: CASSIDGQGGYTF. The CDR3 DNA sequence: TGTGCCAGTAGTATCGACGGACAGGGAGGCTACACCTTC.

The V and J genes are TRBV2 and TRBJ2-2; the D gene is possibly TRBD1 (5 bases). This CDR3 has 15 amino acids. The germline V gene has CDR1 SNHLY and CDR2 FYNNEI. V shed 0 bases and J shed 5 bases, with 10 bases lying between them. The CDR3 loop reads CASSEASRATGELFF. As DNA, the CDR3 is TGTGCCAGCAGTGAAGCCTCCAGGGCAACCGGGGAGCTGTTTTTT.

The chain couples TRBV14 to TRBJ1-6; 10 bases match TRBD1. The CDR3 extends over 15 amino acids. The germline V gene encodes CDR1 SGHDN and CDR2 FVKESK. V shed 3 bases, J shed 7 bases, and the junction held 3 bases outside the gene matches. The CDR3 nucleotides read TGTGCCAGCAGCCAGACAGGGGGCGCGAATTCACCCCTCCACTTT. This gives the protein CASSQTGGANSPLHF.

The chain carries TRBV7-6 and TRBJ1-2, with TRBD1 as a possible D gene (6 bases). From germline, CDR1 is SGHVS and CDR2 FNYEAQ. This CDR3 is built from 19 residues. Between the trimmed V and J ends, which lost 5 bases and 0 bases, there was a span of 25 bases. The CDR3 region has the DNA TGTGCCAGCAGCCTAACGTCAGGGGTCGGGTGGGGACCTAACTATGGCTACACCTTC. It codes for CASSLTSGVGWGPNYGYTF. The entire variable domain, with the rest obtained from reference TRBV7-6 and TRBJ1-2, is as follows: GAGVSQSPRYKVTKRGQDVALRCDPISGHVSLYWYRQALGQGPEFLTYFNYEAQQDKSGLPNDRFSAERPEGSISTLTIQRTEQRDSAMYRCASSLTSGVGWGPNYGYTFGSGTRLTVV.

The V call is TRBV6-5, the J call TRBJ1-2; 10 bases align to TRBD1. The germline V gene has CDR1 MNHEY and CDR2 SVGAGI. The CDR3 totals 16 residues. V shed 2 bases, J shed 4 bases, and the junction held 7 bases outside the gene matches. The CDR3 region is CASSYTRTGGGYGYTF. CDR3 DNA sequence: TGTGCCAGCAGTTACACACGGACAGGGGGGGGCTATGGCTACACCTTC.

V gene TRBV3-1 (or the pseudogene TRBV3-2) combines with J gene TRBJ1-6; no definite D call. CDR3 length equals 17 residues. Looked up from germline, CDR1 is LGHDT and CDR2 is YNNKEL (reference sequence). Trimming removed 4 bases from V and 7 bases from J, with 20 bases in between. CDR3: CASSPRDYGIRNSPLHF. CDR3 nucleotide sequence: TGTGCCAGCAGCCCAAGAGATTACGGGATTCGGAATTCACCCCTCCACTTT.

This chain links TRBV15 with TRBJ2-7; TRBD2 is a possible D gene (6 bases). Per germline, CDR1 LNHNV and CDR2 YYDKDF (reference sequence). CDR3 length: 15 amino acids. Trimming shortened V by 6 bases and J by 2 bases, and 17 bases separated the two germline ends. CDR3 sequence (DNA): TGTGCCACCAGAGTCGGGGGTATGGGAACCTACGAGCAGTACTTC. This encodes CATRVGGMGTYEQYF.

This clone was observed once. The chain couples TRBV5-4 to TRBJ2-1, with TRBD2 identical over 13 bases. The CDR3 sequence is 16 residues long. Per the germline V gene, CDR1 is SGHNT and CDR2 is YYREEE (reference sequence). Trimming cost V 1 base and J 10 bases; bases outside gene matches: 8. The CDR3 loop is CASSLTLLAGGTEQFF. The CDR3 coding sequence is TGTGCCAGCAGCTTGACCCTACTAGCGGGGGGGACCGAGCAGTTCTTC.

The chain has TRBV29-1 and TRBJ1-2, with D tentatively TRBD1 (5 bases). The CDR3 extends over 13 amino acids. Per the germline V gene, CDR1 is SQVTM and CDR2 is ANQGSEA. Trimming removed 4 bases from V and 0 bases from J, with 9 bases in between. The CDR3 nucleotides are TGCAGCGTTGGGGCAGGGACTAACTATGGCTACACCTTC. This codes for CSVGAGTNYGYTF.

The chain recombines TRBV29-1 with TRBJ1-1; TRBD1 is a possible D gene (6 bases). Germline V gene sequence: CDR1 SQVTM, CDR2 ANQGSEA. This CDR3 region has 12 residues. The V end was cut by 2 bases, the J end by 14 bases, with 18 bases between. The DNA of the CDR3 is TGCAGCGTTGAACAGGGACAAGGAACAGCCTTCTTT. It codes for CSVEQGQGTAFF.

V usage is TRBV7-8 and J usage is TRBJ1-5; D gene unclear. The V end lost 5 bases, the J end lost 1 base, and 15 bases lay between the germline ends. Germline values: CDR1 SGHVS, CDR2 FQNEAQ. The CDR3 has 16 residues. The CDR3 DNA is TGTGCCAGCAGCCACCGGGTCCGAGGAAGCAATCAGCCCCAGCATTTT. As protein: CASSHRVRGSNQPQHF.

V usage is TRBV7-9 and J usage is TRBJ1-5; D is perhaps TRBD1 (6 bases). The CDR3 sequence is 12 residues long. Germline lookup yields CDR1 SEHNR and CDR2 FQNEAQ (reference sequence). V lost 6 bases to trimming and J lost 5 bases, with 8 bases between them. CDR3 loop: CASRQGDQPQHF. In DNA, the CDR3 is TGTGCCAGCAGACAGGGCGATCAGCCCCAGCATTTT.